The 12 T cell receptor beta chains presented below share a single source sample, sequenced in a study of T cells in Graves' hyperthyroidism and ophthalmopathy. Amplification of TCR beta CDR3 regions used RNA as the template. The HTBI set primed first-round TCR CDR3 RT-PCR. In TCRdb, the multiplex PCR reads were re-called with MiXCR into one record per CDR3 protein. The table has about 570,000 distinct CDR3 sequences, 40% to 55% seen once. The sequenced sample was peripheral blood or thyroid tissue (not recorded which). The origin of the receptors is an adult woman with Graves' disease, either hyperthyroidism or ophthalmopathy (not recorded which).

The chain carries TRBV3-1 and TRBJ2-2; D possibly uses TRBD1 or TRBD2 (5 bases each). The CDR3 is 16 amino acids. Germline-derived CDR1 and CDR2 are LGHDT and YNNKEL (reference sequence). Trimming cost V 4 bases and J 6 bases, with 18 bases left between them. The CDR3 loop is CASSPWGTSRAGELFF. As DNA, the CDR3 is TGTGCCAGCAGCCCCTGGGGGACCTCTAGGGCCGGGGAGCTGTTTTTT.

This chain uses TRBV5-1 with TRBJ2-5, with a tentative D call TRBD1 (6 bases). There are 16 residues in the CDR3. The germline V gene encodes CDR1 SGHRS and CDR2 YFSETQ. The V gene lost 3 bases and the J gene lost 1 base, with 16 bases spanning the gap. DNA of the CDR3: TGCGCCAGCAGCTGGACAGCAGGTCAGCCCCAAGAGACCCAGTACTTC. Residues: CASSWTAGQPQETQYF.

The chain couples TRBV7-8 to TRBJ2-5; D remains ambiguous. The end of the DNA is better explained by TRBJ1-2, so the J call may be wrong. The length of the CDR3 is 14 residues. CDR1 SGHVS and CDR2 FQNEAQ come from the germline V gene. The CDR3 region has the DNA TGTGCCAGCAGCTTAGTAGAAGGGTTAGGCGGCTACACCTTC. Translating gives CASSLVEGLGGYTF.

The V gene is TRBV5-4, the J gene TRBJ2-5, with D possibly matching TRBD1 (5 bases). Germline V gives CDR1 SGHNT, CDR2 YYREEE (reference sequence). Trimming stripped 4 bases from V and 2 bases from J, with 12 bases between. The CDR3 contains 14 residues. CDR3 protein: CASSQRGEQETQYF. Written as DNA, the CDR3 is TGTGCCAGCAGCCAAAGGGGTGAACAAGAGACCCAGTACTTC.

This clonotype was counted at least ten times. The V and J genes are TRBV11-1 and TRBJ2-5; D may match TRBD1 or TRBD2 (5 bases each). CDR1 is SGHAT and CDR2 is FQDESV in the germline V gene (reference sequence). V gave up 7 bases and J gave up 1 base, with 10 bases separating them. The CDR3 extends over 13 amino acids. The CDR3 coding sequence is TGTGCCAGCACCGGTGGGGGCCAAGAGACCCAGTACTTC. It translates to CASTGGGQETQYF.

The chain has TRBV25-1 and TRBJ1-6, with 9 bases identical to TRBD1. CDR1 is MGHDK, CDR2 SYGVNS, per germline. V was clipped by 11 bases and J by 9 bases; unmatched bases: 14. The CDR3 spans 15 residues. DNA for the CDR3: TGTGCCTTAATCCCGGGACAGGGCTCGGGTTCACCCCTCCACTTT. It yields the protein CALIPGQGSGSPLHF.

At least ten counts were recorded for this clonotype. V and J are TRBV2 and TRBJ1-5; D gene ambiguous. Trimming cost V 4 bases and J 7 bases, with 14 bases left between them. Per germline, CDR1 SNHLY and CDR2 FYNNEI. CDR3 length: 14 amino acids. CDR3 loop: CASSGSEIRQPQHF. The CDR3 nucleotides read TGTGCCAGCAGTGGAAGCGAGATTAGGCAGCCCCAGCATTTT.

The rearrangement joins TRBV29-1 to TRBJ2-1; a possible D gene is TRBD2 (5 bases). The germline V and J ends were trimmed by 7 bases and 1 base, with 14 bases remaining between them. This CDR3 has 14 residues. In germline, CDR1 is SQVTM, CDR2 ANQGSEA. CDR3 amino acids: CSARLRGSYNEQFF. Here the CDR3 DNA reads TGCAGCGCTAGACTCAGAGGGTCCTACAATGAGCAGTTCTTC.

This clonotype was seen many times. The rearrangement joins TRBV12-3 or TRBV12-4 to TRBJ1-2, with a tentative D call TRBD1 (5 bases). Trimming left V 4 bases short and J 7 bases short, with 7 bases between. The CDR3 covers 11 residues. The CDR3 region is CASSWGGGYTF. CDR3 DNA: TGTGCCAGCAGTTGGGGCGGTGGCTACACCTTC.

This clonotype showed up many times. V and J are TRBV19 and TRBJ1-2; 7 bases align to TRBD1. From germline, CDR1 is LNHDA and CDR2 SQIVND (reference sequence). The V segment lost 5 bases and the J segment 3 bases; nucleotides outside the gene matches: 6. The CDR3 extends over 14 amino acids. The CDR3 reads CASSARGSDYGYTF. The CDR3 DNA sequence: TGTGCCAGTAGTGCCAGGGGGTCTGACTATGGCTACACCTTC.

V and J are TRBV20-1 and TRBJ1-5; maybe TRBD1 (5 bases). The CDR3 runs 11 residues. Germline CDR1 DFQATT, CDR2 SNEGSKA (reference sequence). The germline V and J ends were trimmed by 6 bases and 11 bases, with 14 bases remaining between them. CDR3 nucleotides: TGCAGTGCCGCAGCGGGGGAGACCCAGCATTTT. This codes for CSAAAGETQHF.

The gene calls are TRBV7-8 and TRBJ1-5; the D gene is possibly TRBD1 (5 bases). The germline gives CDR1 SGHVS, CDR2 FQNEAQ. The ends were cut back, 5 bases at V and 5 bases at J, with 13 bases in the middle. CDR3 length: 14 amino acids. CDR3 in DNA: TGTGCCAGCAGCCAAGATGGACACGATCAGCCCCAGCATTTT. It specifies CASSQDGHDQPQHF.